This T cell receptor (beta chain) was identified during a study of T cells in Graves' hyperthyroidism and ophthalmopathy. Study observations and caveats: A median about 6 months before onset, the model predicted ophthalmopathy.

TCR beta CDR3 sequences were amplified from RNA transcripts. Initially, a first-round RT-PCR of the TCR CDR3 employed the HTBI primer set. Via MiXCR, TCRdb re-called the multiplex PCR reads, giving one row per CDR3 protein. The sample has under 40,000 distinct CDR3 sequences; 49% are singletons. Per the germline V gene, CDR1 is DFQATT and CDR2 is SNEGSKA (reference sequence). This CDR3 has 8 amino acids. Details on this clonotype: Its target is not known.

The sequence derives from a woman in her 50s with Graves' hyperthyroidism that later progressed to Graves' ophthalmopathy. Sequencing was performed on blood. This chain joins TRBV20-1 and TRBJ2-3, with D hard to call. The CDR3 DNA follows: TGCAGCACAGATACGCAGTATTTT. Its protein product is CSTDTQYF.